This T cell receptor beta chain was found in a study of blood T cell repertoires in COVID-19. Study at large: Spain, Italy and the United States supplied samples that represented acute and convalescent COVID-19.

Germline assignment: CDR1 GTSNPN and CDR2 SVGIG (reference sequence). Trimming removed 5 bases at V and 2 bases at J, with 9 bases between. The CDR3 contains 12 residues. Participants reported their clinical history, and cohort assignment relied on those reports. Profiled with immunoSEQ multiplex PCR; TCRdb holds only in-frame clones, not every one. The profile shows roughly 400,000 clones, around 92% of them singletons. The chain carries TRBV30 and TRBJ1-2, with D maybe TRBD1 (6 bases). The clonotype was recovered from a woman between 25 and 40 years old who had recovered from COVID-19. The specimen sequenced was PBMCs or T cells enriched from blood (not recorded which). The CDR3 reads CAWADRNYGYTF. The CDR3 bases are TGTGCCTGGGCCGACAGGAACTATGGCTACACCTTC.